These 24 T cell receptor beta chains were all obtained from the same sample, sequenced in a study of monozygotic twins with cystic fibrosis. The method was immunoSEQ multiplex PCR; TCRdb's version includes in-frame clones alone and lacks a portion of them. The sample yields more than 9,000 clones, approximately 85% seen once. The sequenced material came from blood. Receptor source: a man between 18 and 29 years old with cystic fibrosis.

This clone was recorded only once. The chain's CDR3 is CASSPRTGKNIQYF. As DNA, the CDR3 is TGTGCCAGCAGCCCGCGGACAGGAAAAAACATTCAGTACTTC. The chain uses TRBV7-8 and TRBJ2-4, with 7 positions matching TRBD1. Germline CDR1 reads SGHVS; CDR2 reads FQNEAQ. The CDR3 is made up of 14 amino acids. With 5 bases clipped from V and 4 bases from J, the junction kept 5 bases outside the gene matches.

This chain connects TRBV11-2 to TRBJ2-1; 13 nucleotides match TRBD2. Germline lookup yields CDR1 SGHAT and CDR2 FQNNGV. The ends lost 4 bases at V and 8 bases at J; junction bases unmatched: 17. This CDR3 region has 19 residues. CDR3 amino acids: CASSYSTSGGASLIYEQFF. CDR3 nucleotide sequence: TGTGCCAGCAGCTATAGTACTAGCGGGGGGGCCTCTTTGATCTATGAGCAGTTCTTC.

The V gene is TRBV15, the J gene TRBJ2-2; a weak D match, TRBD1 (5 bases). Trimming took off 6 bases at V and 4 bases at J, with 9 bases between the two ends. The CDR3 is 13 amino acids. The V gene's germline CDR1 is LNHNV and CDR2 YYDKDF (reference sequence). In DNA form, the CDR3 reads TGTGCCACCAGAGGGGTCATCACCGGGGAGCTGTTTTTT. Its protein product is CATRGVITGELFF.

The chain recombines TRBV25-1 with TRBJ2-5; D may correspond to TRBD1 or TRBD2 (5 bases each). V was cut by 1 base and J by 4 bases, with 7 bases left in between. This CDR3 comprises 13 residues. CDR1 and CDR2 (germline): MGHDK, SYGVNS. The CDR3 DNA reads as TGTGCCAGCAGTGAATCAGGGACAGAGACCCAGTACTTC. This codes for CASSESGTETQYF.

CDR3 coding DNA: TGTGCCAGCAGCTCGGGACTAGCGGGTTTTACCGGGGAGCTGTTTTTT. It codes for CASSSGLAGFTGELFF. V usage is TRBV7-2 and J usage is TRBJ2-2; the match to TRBD2 covers 12 bases. Trimming at V came to 4 bases and at J to 5 bases, leaving 5 bases not matched to a gene. The CDR3 length is 16 residues. Germline loops: CDR1 SGHTA, CDR2 FQGNSA.

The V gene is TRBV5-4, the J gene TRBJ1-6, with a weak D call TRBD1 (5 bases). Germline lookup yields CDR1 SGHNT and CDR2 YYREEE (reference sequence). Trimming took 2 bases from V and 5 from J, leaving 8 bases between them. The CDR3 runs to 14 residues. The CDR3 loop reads CASSLRGDNSPLHF. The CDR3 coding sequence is TGTGCCAGCAGCTTACGAGGGGATAATTCACCCCTCCACTTT.

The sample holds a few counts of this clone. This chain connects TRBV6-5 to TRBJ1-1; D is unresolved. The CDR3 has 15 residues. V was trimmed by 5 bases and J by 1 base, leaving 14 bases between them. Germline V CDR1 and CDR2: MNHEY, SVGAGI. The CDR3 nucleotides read TGTGCCAGCAGTCAGTATGGGCCCCCGAACACTGAAGCTTTCTTT. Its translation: CASSQYGPPNTEAFF.

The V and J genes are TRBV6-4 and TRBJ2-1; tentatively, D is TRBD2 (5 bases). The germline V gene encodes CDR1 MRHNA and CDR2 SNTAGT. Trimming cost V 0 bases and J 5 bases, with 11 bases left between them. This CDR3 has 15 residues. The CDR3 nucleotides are TGTGCCAGCAGTGACTCTAGGACTCCAAACAATGAGCAGTTCTTC. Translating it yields CASSDSRTPNNEQFF.

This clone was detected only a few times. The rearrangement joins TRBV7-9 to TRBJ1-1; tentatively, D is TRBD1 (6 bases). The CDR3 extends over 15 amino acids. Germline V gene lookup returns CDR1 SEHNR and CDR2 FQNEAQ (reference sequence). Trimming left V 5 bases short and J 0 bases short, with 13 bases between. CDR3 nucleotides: TGTGCCAGCAGCGCTATCAGGGGCATGAACACTGAAGCTTTCTTT. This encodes CASSAIRGMNTEAFF.

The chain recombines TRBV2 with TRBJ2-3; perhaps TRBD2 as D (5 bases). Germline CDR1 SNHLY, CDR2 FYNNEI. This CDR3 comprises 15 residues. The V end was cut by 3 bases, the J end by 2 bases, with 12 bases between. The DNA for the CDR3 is TGTGCCAGCAGTGACCTAGCCCGGCCCACAGATACGCAGTATTTT. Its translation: CASSDLARPTDTQYF.

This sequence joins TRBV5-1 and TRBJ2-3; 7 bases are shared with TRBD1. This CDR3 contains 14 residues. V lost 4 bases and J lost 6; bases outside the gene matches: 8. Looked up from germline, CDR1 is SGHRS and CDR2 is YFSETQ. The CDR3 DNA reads TGCGCCAGCAGCCGACAGGGAGTAGGGGATACGCAGTATTTT. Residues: CASSRQGVGDTQYF.

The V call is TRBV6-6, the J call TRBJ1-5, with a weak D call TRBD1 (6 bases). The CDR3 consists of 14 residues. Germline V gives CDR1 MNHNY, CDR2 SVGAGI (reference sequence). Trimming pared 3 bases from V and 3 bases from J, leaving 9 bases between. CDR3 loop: CASSYGGLNQPQHF. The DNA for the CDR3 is TGTGCCAGCAGTTATGGGGGGCTCAATCAGCCCCAGCATTTT.

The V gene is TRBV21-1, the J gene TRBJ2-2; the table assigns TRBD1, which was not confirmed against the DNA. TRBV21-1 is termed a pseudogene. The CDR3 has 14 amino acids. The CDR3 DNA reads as TGTGCCAGCAGTCCCAGGGATTACACCGGGGAGCTGTTTTTT. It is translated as CASSPRDYTGELFF.

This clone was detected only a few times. The CDR3 region is CASRPQGGTEAFF. The CDR3 DNA is TGCGCCAGCAGGCCCCAGGGAGGCACTGAAGCTTTCTTT. This chain links TRBV10-2 with TRBJ1-1; a possible D gene is TRBD1 (5 bases). The V end was cut by 6 bases, the J end by 4 bases, with 12 bases between. The CDR3 length is 13 residues. Germline V lookup: CDR1 WSHSY, CDR2 SAAADI.

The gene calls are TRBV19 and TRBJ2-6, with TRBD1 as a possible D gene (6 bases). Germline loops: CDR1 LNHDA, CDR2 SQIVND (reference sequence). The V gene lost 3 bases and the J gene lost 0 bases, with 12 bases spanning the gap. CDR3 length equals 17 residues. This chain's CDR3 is CASSIEQGLSGANVLTF. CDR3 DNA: TGTGCCAGTAGTATTGAACAGGGTCTCTCTGGGGCCAACGTCCTGACTTTC.

CDR3 nucleotide sequence: TGTGCCACTCGAGGGGGGACCTACAATGAGCAGTTCTTC. Residues: CATRGGTYNEQFF. The chain couples TRBV11-2 to TRBJ2-1; D is perhaps TRBD1 or TRBD2 (6 bases each). Germline assignment: CDR1 SGHAT and CDR2 FQNNGV. This CDR3 spans 13 amino acids. V was clipped by 10 bases and J by 2 bases, with 12 bases between them.

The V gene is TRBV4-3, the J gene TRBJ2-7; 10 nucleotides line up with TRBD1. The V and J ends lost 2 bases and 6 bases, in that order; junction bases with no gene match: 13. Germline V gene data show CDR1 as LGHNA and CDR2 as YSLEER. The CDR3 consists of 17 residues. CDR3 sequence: CASSQLRSGTGDPEQYF. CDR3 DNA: TGCGCCAGCAGCCAATTACGATCTGGGACAGGGGATCCCGAGCAGTACTTC.

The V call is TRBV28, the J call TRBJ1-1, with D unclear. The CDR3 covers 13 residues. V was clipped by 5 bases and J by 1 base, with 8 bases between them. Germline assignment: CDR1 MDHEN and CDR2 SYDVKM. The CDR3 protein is CASSLLGNTEAFF. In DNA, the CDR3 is TGTGCCAGCAGTCTCTTGGGGAACACTGAAGCTTTCTTT.

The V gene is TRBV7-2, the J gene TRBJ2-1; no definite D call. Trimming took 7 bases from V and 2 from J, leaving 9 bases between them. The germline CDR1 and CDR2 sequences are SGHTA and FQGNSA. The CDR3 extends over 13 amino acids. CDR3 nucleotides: TGTGCCAGCAAATACCCGGCCTACAATGAGCAGTTCTTC. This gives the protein CASKYPAYNEQFF.

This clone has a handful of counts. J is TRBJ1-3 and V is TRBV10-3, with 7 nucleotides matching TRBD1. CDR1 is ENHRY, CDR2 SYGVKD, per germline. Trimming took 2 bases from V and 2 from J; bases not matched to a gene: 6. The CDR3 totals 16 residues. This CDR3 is CAISENDRATGNTIYF. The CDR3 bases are TGTGCCATCAGTGAGAACGACAGGGCCACTGGAAACACCATATATTTT.

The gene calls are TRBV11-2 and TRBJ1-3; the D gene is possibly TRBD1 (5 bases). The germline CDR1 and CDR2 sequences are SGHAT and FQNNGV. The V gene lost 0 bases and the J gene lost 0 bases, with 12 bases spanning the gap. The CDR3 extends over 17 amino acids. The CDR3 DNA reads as TGTGCCAGCAGCTTAGATTTTTCAGGGAACTCTGGAAACACCATATATTTT. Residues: CASSLDFSGNSGNTIYF.

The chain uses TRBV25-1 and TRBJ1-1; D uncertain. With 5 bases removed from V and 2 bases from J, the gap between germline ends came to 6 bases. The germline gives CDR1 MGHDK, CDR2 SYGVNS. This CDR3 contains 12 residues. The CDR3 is CASSKGNTEAFF. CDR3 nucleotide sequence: TGTGCCAGCAGTAAAGGTAACACTGAAGCTTTCTTT.

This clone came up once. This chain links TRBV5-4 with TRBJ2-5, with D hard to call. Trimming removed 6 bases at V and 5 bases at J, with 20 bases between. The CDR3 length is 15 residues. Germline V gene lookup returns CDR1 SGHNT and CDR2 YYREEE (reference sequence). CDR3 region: CASTSVGGPHETQYF. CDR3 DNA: TGTGCCAGCACCTCCGTAGGCGGCCCCCATGAGACCCAGTACTTC.

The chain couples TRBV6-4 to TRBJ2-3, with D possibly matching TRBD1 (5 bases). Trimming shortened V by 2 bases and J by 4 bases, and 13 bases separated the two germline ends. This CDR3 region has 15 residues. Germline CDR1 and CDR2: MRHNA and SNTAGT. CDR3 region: CASSDNNLGADTQYF. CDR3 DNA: TGTGCCAGCAGTGACAACAACTTAGGGGCAGATACGCAGTATTTT.